These 3 T cell receptor beta chains were sequenced from one sample in a study of CXCR3-negative and CXCR3-positive naive CD8 T cells. TRB cDNA libraries were made by UMI-labeled 5' RACE. TCRdb reprocessed the 5' RACE reads, keeping one entry per CDR3 protein, no DNA. This sample's table has 100,000 to 150,000 distinct CDR3 sequences. The sample comprised naive CXCR3- CD8+ T cells from blood. Subset denoted: CD45RO-CCR7+CD27+CD95- naive CD8+ T cells lacking CXCR3 (TNR3-). These receptors were taken from a human donor in good health. Some clones in this sample may be carry-over from other donors' samples.

This chain uses TRBV29-1 with TRBJ2-5; TCRdb designates TRBD1, a call that cannot be tested without DNA. Germline loops: CDR1 SQVTM, CDR2 ANQGSEA. There are 16 residues in the CDR3. The CDR3 loop is CSVRGRPGEAYNEQFF.

The chain joins TRBV9 to TRBJ1-4; TCRdb designates TRBD1, a call that cannot be tested without DNA. This CDR3 has 13 residues. Germline V gene sequence: CDR1 SGDLS, CDR2 YYNGEE. This CDR3 reads CASSATGGEKLFF. Variable domain in full (rest from reference TRBV9 and TRBJ1-4): DSGVTQTPKHLITATGQRVTLRCSPRSGDLSVYWYQQSLDQGLQFLIQYYNGEERAKGNILERFSAQQFPDLHSELNLSSLELGDSALYFCASSATGGEKLFFGSGTQLSVL.

The chain combines TRBV13 with TRBJ2-1; the D call from TCRdb, TRBD2, cannot be confirmed without DNA. CDR3 length: 19 amino acids. CDR1 and CDR2 (germline): PRHDT, FYEKMQ (reference sequence). CDR3 amino acids: CASSPRTGFEGGPGNEQFF.